The present TCR beta chain was sequenced within a study of CD8 T cells in Susac syndrome. Across the whole study: When their blood was taken, patients with Susac syndrome were therapy-naive, taking corticosteroids, or taking intravenous immunoglobulin alone. Regarding the study as a whole: Expansion of clones was not seen in the CD4+ T cell repertoires of Susac syndrome.

In the case of this clonotype: Its antigen remains unidentified.

Sequencing of TCR beta drew on CD8+ and CD4+ T cells from blood. FACS was used to enrich TEMRA cells, whereas the CD8+ and CD4+ T cells were obtained by negative isolation. Random hexamers were used to reverse transcribe roughly 0.45 to 1 ug of RNA. TCRdb recomputed calls from the immunoSEQ multiplex PCR reads with MiXCR, one row per CDR3 protein. This table has about 240,000 distinct CDR3 sequences, about 95% appearing once. The sequencing sample was made of CD4+ T cells from PBMCs. This receptor was identified in a human donor with Susac syndrome.

The CDR3 DNA reads as TGCAGTGCTAGCGATCCCAGGACAGGGGTCGGCAATGAGCAGTTCTTC. This codes for CSASDPRTGVGNEQFF. The rearrangement uses TRBV20-1 and TRBJ2-1; 9 bases align to TRBD1. The germline CDR1 and CDR2 sequences are DFQATT and SNEGSKA (reference sequence). The CDR3 totals 16 residues. J gave up 6 bases and V 3 bases, and 12 bases lay outside the gene matches.